A selection of T cell receptor beta chains follows, all from one sample in a study of blood T cell repertoires in COVID-19. Clones were sequenced by immunoSEQ multiplex PCR, and TCRdb holds only the in-frame ones, with some missing. The repertoire includes more than 200,000 clones, around 88% of them detected once, and roughly 4% sits in the top ten. Specimen: PBMCs or T cells enriched from blood (not recorded which). The origin of the receptors is a woman aged 25 to 39 who had recovered from COVID-19. The CDR3 runs from the conserved cysteine through the conserved F or W. A D gene is named only where the DNA matches it firmly. Size is stated for part of the rows, as once, few or many counts, or as a class when the clone is expanded.

abundance	j_gene	d_gene	v_gene	CDR3aa	CDR3nt
.	TRBJ1-2	TRBD1	TRBV6-5	CASSRDRIYGYTF	TGTGCCAGCAGTAGGGACAGAATCTATGGCTACACCTTC
.	TRBJ1-2	.	TRBV2	CASSGPNGGYTF	TGTGCCAGCAGTGGGCCAAACGGGGGCTACACCTTC
.	TRBJ2-7	TRBD1	TRBV30	CAWSVGQGEQYF	TGTGCCTGGAGTGTCGGACAGGGCGAGCAGTACTTC
.	TRBJ1-3	.	TRBV4-1	CASSQEGGVRSGNTIYF	TGCGCCAGCAGCCAAGAGGGAGGGGTCCGCTCTGGAAACACCATATATTTT
few	TRBJ1-6	.	TRBV7-9	CASSLNSYNSPLHF	TGTGCCAGCAGCTTAAACAGCTATAATTCACCCCTCCACTTT
.	TRBJ1-3	.	TRBV10-2	CASSEGRGSNGNTIYF	TGCGCCAGCAGTGAGGGCAGGGGATCGAATGGAAACACCATATATTTT
.	TRBJ1-1	.	TRBV28	CASSNPQGTEAFF	TGTGCCAGCTCCAACCCACAGGGCACTGAAGCTTTCTTT
.	TRBJ2-5	TRBD2	TRBV6-4	CASIGIAGLGETQYF	TGTGCCAGCATCGGGATAGCGGGATTGGGAGAGACCCAGTACTTC
.	TRBJ2-7	.	TRBV20-1	CSASERGSHEQYF	TGCAGTGCTAGTGAAAGGGGGTCCCACGAGCAGTACTTC
.	TRBJ1-4	TRBD1	TRBV4-2	CASSQVGKGDRDEKLFF	TGTGCCAGCAGCCAAGTCGGTAAAGGGGACAGGGATGAAAAACTGTTTTTT
.	TRBJ1-1	.	TRBV9	CASSGKTGPILNTEAFF	TGTGCCAGCAGCGGGAAGACAGGACCTATACTGAACACTGAAGCTTTCTTT
.	TRBJ1-1	.	TRBV27	CASLRRGFGTEAFF	TGTGCCAGCTTACGCAGGGGATTCGGCACTGAAGCTTTCTTT
.	TRBJ1-6	.	TRBV11-2	CASSPNAGSDSPLHF	TGTGCCAGCAGCCCGAATGCGGGATCCGATTCACCCCTCCACTTT
.	TRBJ2-1	TRBD2	TRBV4-2	CASSQAVASGRQGEQFF	TGTGCCAGCAGCCAAGCCGTGGCTAGCGGGAGACAGGGGGAGCAGTTCTTC
.	TRBJ2-2	TRBD2	TRBV5-1	CASSSRTSGDDGELFF	TGCGCCAGCAGCTCGCGGACTAGCGGGGATGACGGGGAGCTGTTTTTT
.	TRBJ1-3	.	TRBV28	CASSLTYPGNTIYF	TGTGCCAGCAGTTTAACCTACCCTGGAAACACCATATATTTT
.	TRBJ1-1	.	TRBV25-1	CASSELTEAFF	TGTGCCAGCAGTGAATTAACTGAAGCTTTCTTT
.	TRBJ1-1	TRBD1	TRBV2	CASSVRGSEAFF	TGTGCCAGCAGTGTCAGGGGGTCTGAAGCTTTCTTT
.	TRBJ2-5	.	TRBV7-6	CASSLARNEETQYF	TGTGCCAGCAGCTTAGCCAGGAACGAAGAGACCCAGTACTTC
many	TRBJ2-7	TRBD1	TRBV5-1	CASSFGGQGSYEQYF	TGCGCCAGCAGCTTTGGAGGACAGGGTTCCTACGAGCAGTACTTC